The 28 T cell receptor beta chains given below trace back to one sample, sequenced in a study of neurological immune-mediated disorders (dated by TCRdb to between 2018 and 2021). Receptor libraries were prepared by 5' RACE. TCRdb records Illumina HiSeq 2500 as the sequencer. TCRdb itself trimmed the public reads at Q25 with fastp, ran MiXCR and retained productive beta chains. A single entry per CDR3 protein holds the most common genes and DNA from its merged rows. The sample table shows more than 15,000 distinct CDR3 sequences, and about 10% are seen once. The ten largest account for 25% to 30% of the sample. The specimen sequenced was CD8+ T cells from blood. The receptors originated from a woman in her 50s in good health.

This clonotype was observed many times. The V gene is TRBV27, the J gene TRBJ1-2, with TRBD1 matching 8 bases. CDR1 and CDR2 (germline): MNHEY, SMNVEV (reference sequence). This CDR3 spans 15 amino acids. V lost 7 bases, J lost 6 bases, and 13 bases stayed unmatched. CDR3 DNA sequence: TGTGCCAGCACCGAAGGTCCAGGGGGCTCTGATGGCTACACCTTC. Its translation: CASTEGPGGSDGYTF.

This clonotype was detected ten times or more. The rearrangement joins TRBV29-1 to TRBJ2-1; D remains ambiguous. V lost 6 bases to trimming and J lost 8 bases, with 17 bases between them. CDR3 length equals 13 residues. From germline, CDR1 is SQVTM and CDR2 ANQGSEA. The CDR3 here is CSVVHDWPDEQFF. As DNA, the CDR3 is TGCAGCGTAGTTCACGACTGGCCCGATGAGCAGTTCTTC.

This clonotype was observed many times. The chain joins TRBV10-2 to TRBJ1-1; D is unresolved. The germline V and J ends were trimmed by 3 bases and 3 bases, with 8 bases remaining between them. This CDR3 comprises 13 residues. The V gene's germline CDR1 is WSHSY and CDR2 SAAADI. The CDR3 sequence is CASSDGGDTEAFF. The CDR3 nucleotides read TGCGCCAGCAGTGATGGTGGAGACACTGAAGCTTTCTTT.

This clonotype appeared many times. The V call is TRBV6-4, the J call TRBJ2-1; 12 bases agree with TRBD2. CDR1 and CDR2 (germline): MRHNA, SNTAGT. The length of the CDR3 is 15 residues. V trimming: 0 bases; J trimming: 6 bases; junction bases outside the gene matches: 0. The CDR3 spells CASSDSTSGSNEQFF. The CDR3 DNA reads as TGTGCCAGCAGTGACTCGACTAGCGGGAGCAATGAGCAGTTCTTC.

Ten or more counts support this clonotype. The J gene is TRBJ1-1, the V gene TRBV27, with D possibly being TRBD1 (6 bases). This CDR3 has 15 residues. The germline V gene has CDR1 MNHEY and CDR2 SMNVEV (reference sequence). Trimming removed 2 bases at V and 4 bases at J, with 14 bases between. The CDR3 spells CASSLRVRGATEAFF. Written as DNA, the CDR3 is TGTGCCAGCAGTTTACGAGTCAGGGGAGCCACTGAAGCTTTCTTT.

This clonotype was counted at least ten times. The chain has TRBV7-9 and TRBJ2-1; the D gene is possibly TRBD1 (5 bases). This CDR3 comprises 15 residues. The V gene lost 5 bases and the J gene lost 0 bases, with 11 bases spanning the gap. Germline CDR1 is SEHNR and CDR2 is FQNEAQ (reference sequence). CDR3 region: CASSPAQGSYNEQFF. Here the CDR3 DNA reads TGTGCCAGCAGCCCAGCTCAGGGCTCCTACAATGAGCAGTTCTTC.

This clonotype has ten or more counts. The chain links TRBV7-2 to TRBJ2-7; unclear D gene. The V end lost 2 bases, the J end lost 0 bases, and 5 bases lay between the germline ends. In germline, CDR1 is SGHTA, CDR2 FQGNSA. This CDR3 contains 13 residues. CDR3 amino acids: CASSLSVSYEQYF. In nucleotides, the CDR3 is TGTGCCAGCAGCTTATCTGTCTCCTACGAGCAGTACTTC.

This clonotype was counted many times. The chain couples TRBV9 to TRBJ2-1; 12 nucleotides agree with TRBD2. The germline V gene has CDR1 SGDLS and CDR2 YYNGEE. This CDR3 comprises 17 residues. Germline trimming cut 4 bases from V and 4 bases from J; bases unmatched to any gene: 9. CDR3 amino acids: CASSKRTSGTYYNEQFF. The CDR3 bases are TGTGCCAGCAGCAAGCGGACTAGCGGGACGTATTACAATGAGCAGTTCTTC.

This clonotype was picked up many times. The rearrangement joins TRBV27 to TRBJ2-1; D unclear. The germline gives CDR1 MNHEY, CDR2 SMNVEV (reference sequence). With 4 bases removed from V and 10 bases from J, the gap between germline ends came to 8 bases. This CDR3 has 11 residues. The CDR3 spells CASSSNLEQFF. CDR3 bases: TGTGCCAGCAGTTCAAATCTAGAGCAGTTCTTC.

This clonotype occurred many times. CDR3 region: CASSLWGGGSSYNEQFF. In nucleotides, the CDR3 is TGTGCCAGCAGCTTATGGGGGGGAGGGAGCTCCTACAATGAGCAGTTCTTC. V usage is TRBV7-2 and J usage is TRBJ2-1, with 7 bases matching TRBD2. The CDR3 spans 17 residues. Germline loops: CDR1 SGHTA, CDR2 FQGNSA. Trimming took 2 bases from V and 0 from J; bases not matched to a gene: 7.

Ten or more counts support this clonotype. The V call is TRBV7-8, the J call TRBJ1-6; TRBD1 is a possible D gene (5 bases). From germline, CDR1 is SGHVS and CDR2 FQNEAQ. CDR3 length: 17 amino acids. With 2 bases removed from V and 3 bases from J, the gap between germline ends came to 14 bases. DNA for the CDR3: TGTGCCAGCAGCTTACTGTCCGAAGGACACTATAATTCACCCCTCCACTTT. Residues: CASSLLSEGHYNSPLHF. The full variable domain, in which reference TRBV7-8 and TRBJ1-6 provide the parts outside the CDR3, is GAGVSQSPRYKVAKRGQDVALRCDPISGHVSLFWYQQALGQGPEFLTYFQNEAQLDKSGLPSDRFFAERPEGSVSTLKIQRTQQEDSAVYLCASSLLSEGHYNSPLHFGNGTRLTVT.

This clonotype has at least ten counts. The V gene is TRBV29-1, the J gene TRBJ2-1; a weak D match, TRBD2 (5 bases). Germline-derived CDR1 and CDR2 are SQVTM and ANQGSEA. V lost 7 bases and J lost 8, with 15 bases in between. The CDR3 contains 12 residues. CDR3 nucleotides: TGCAGCGCCACGGACGTCGGGGATGAGCAGTTCTTC. Translating it yields CSATDVGDEQFF.

In this sample, this clonotype turned up many times. The chain links TRBV7-2 to TRBJ2-3; 8 positions agree with TRBD2. CDR3 length: 15 amino acids. The V gene's germline CDR1 is SGHTA and CDR2 FQGNSA. Germline trimming cut 6 bases from V and 2 bases from J; bases unmatched to any gene: 7. The CDR3 DNA reads TGTGCCAGCAGGGATTTAGCGGGGTACACAGATACGCAGTATTTT. Translated, it gives CASRDLAGYTDTQYF.

The sample holds many counts of this clonotype. The chain uses TRBV29-1 and TRBJ1-1; no definite D call. Germline lookup yields CDR1 SQVTM and CDR2 ANQGSEA. V lost 5 bases, J lost 4 bases, and 8 bases lay in between. The CDR3 runs to 11 residues. The CDR3 is CSVPRGTEAFF. The DNA of the CDR3 is TGCAGCGTTCCCCGGGGCACTGAAGCTTTCTTT.

This clonotype was seen at least ten times. The chain uses TRBV6-6 and TRBJ2-7; 7 positions agree with TRBD2. This CDR3 has 14 residues. Looked up from germline, CDR1 is MNHNY and CDR2 is SVGAGI (reference sequence). Trimming cost V 2 bases and J 4 bases; bases outside gene matches: 5. Here the CDR3 reads CASSYAGESYEQYF. The CDR3 nucleotides read TGTGCCAGCAGTTACGCGGGAGAGTCGTACGAGCAGTACTTC.

This clonotype was found many times. The chain couples TRBV6-1 to TRBJ1-3, with D possibly TRBD1 on 5 matching bases. V gave up 6 bases and J gave up 3 bases, with 15 bases separating them. CDR1 and CDR2 (germline): MNHNS, SASEGT. CDR3 length equals 15 residues. CDR3 residues: CASRGDGEYGNTIYF. The CDR3 nucleotides are TGTGCCAGCAGGGGGGACGGTGAATATGGAAACACCATATATTTT.

This clonotype appeared many times. The chain uses TRBV7-8 and TRBJ2-3; 10 bases are shared with TRBD1. The germline V gene has CDR1 SGHVS and CDR2 FQNEAQ. The CDR3 runs 15 residues. Trimming took 5 bases from V and 6 from J; bases not matched to a gene: 8. This chain's CDR3 is CASSTRDRGLDTQYF. In DNA, the CDR3 is TGTGCCAGCAGCACCAGAGACAGGGGGCTCGATACGCAGTATTTT.

This clonotype was seen repeatedly, ten times or more. The V gene is TRBV15, the J gene TRBJ2-1, with D perhaps TRBD2 (7 bases). V was cut by 4 bases and J by 2 bases, with 21 bases left in between. The CDR3 length is 18 residues. Germline CDR1 LNHNV, CDR2 YYDKDF (reference sequence). CDR3 nucleotides: TGTGCCACCAGCATGGGGGTTCGGCGGGGGCGGGCCTACAATGAGCAGTTCTTC. This sequence encodes CATSMGVRRGRAYNEQFF.

This clonotype was recorded at least ten times. The J gene is TRBJ1-5, the V gene TRBV6-2 or TRBV6-3; TRBD1 is a possible D gene (6 bases). The length of the CDR3 is 15 residues. V was pared by 7 bases and J by 2 bases, with 15 bases between. Germline loops: CDR1 MNHEY, CDR2 SVGEGT. This CDR3 is CASTADSWGNQPQHF. Here the CDR3 DNA reads TGTGCCAGCACCGCGGACAGCTGGGGCAATCAGCCCCAGCATTTT.

The chain combines TRBV12-3 or TRBV12-4 with TRBJ2-5, with D possibly matching TRBD2 (6 bases). Between the trimmed V and J ends, which lost 1 base and 5 bases, there was a span of 14 bases. The CDR3 is 15 residues long. The CDR3 DNA follows: TGTGCCAGCAGTTTAGGGGGCGGAGGGGAGGAGACCCAGTACTTC. Protein product: CASSLGGGGEETQYF.

This clonotype was seen many times. V usage is TRBV27 and J usage is TRBJ2-1; D not resolved. This CDR3 region has 12 residues. V was trimmed by 8 bases and J by 6 bases, leaving 11 bases between them. In germline, CDR1 is MNHEY, CDR2 SMNVEV (reference sequence). The CDR3 DNA is TGTGCCAGCTACAGCTCGCGCAATGAGCAGTTCTTC. Translation gives CASYSSRNEQFF.

This clonotype has a count of ten or more. This rearrangement joins TRBV20-1 to TRBJ1-2; D is uncertain. The better agreement between TRBJ2-7 and the DNA end casts doubt on the J call. The CDR3 has 9 amino acids. The germline V gene has CDR1 DFQATT and CDR2 SNEGSKA (reference sequence). CDR3 residues: CSAREGQYF. CDR3 sequence (DNA): TGCAGTGCTAGAGAGGGACAGTACTTC.

There are many counts of this clonotype. This chain connects TRBV20-1 to TRBJ2-1, with 9 positions matching TRBD2. V dropped 0 bases and J dropped 8; count of bases not matched to a gene: 8. The germline V gene has CDR1 DFQATT and CDR2 SNEGSKA (reference sequence). CDR3 length: 15 residues. The CDR3, as DNA: TGCAGTGCTAGAGATCTTAGCGGGAGTTCTGATGAGCAGTTCTTC. It is translated as CSARDLSGSSDEQFF.

This clonotype was observed many times. The CDR3 reads CAISESGGGTGELFF. The DNA for the CDR3 is TGTGCCATCAGTGAGAGCGGGGGGGGTACCGGGGAGCTGTTTTTT. V and J are TRBV10-3 and TRBJ2-2; 10 positions match TRBD2. CDR1 and CDR2 from the germline V gene are ENHRY and SYGVKD. CDR3 length: 15 residues. Trimming took 2 bases from V and 5 from J; bases not matched to a gene: 2.

V and J are TRBV5-1 and TRBJ2-1, with TRBD1 matching 9 bases. The CDR3 has 16 residues. Losses at the gene ends were 4 bases for V and 2 bases for J; bases not matched to a gene: 7. From germline, CDR1 is SGHRS and CDR2 YFSETQ. The CDR3 loop is CASSTQTGGAYNEQFF. CDR3 coding DNA: TGCGCCAGCAGCACCCAGACAGGGGGGGCCTACAATGAGCAGTTCTTC.

This clonotype was seen at least ten times. The V call is TRBV30, the J call TRBJ1-2; TRBD1 might be the D (5 bases). Trimming removed 3 bases at V and 3 bases at J, with 14 bases between. CDR3 length equals 14 residues. Germline assignment: CDR1 GTSNPN and CDR2 SVGIG (reference sequence). As DNA, the CDR3 is TGTGCCTGGAGAATTCCCGCAGGGTACTATGGCTACACCTTC. Translation gives CAWRIPAGYYGYTF.

The chain uses TRBV20-1 and TRBJ2-3, with a possible D match to TRBD2 (6 bases). The CDR3 runs 16 residues. Germline V gene data show CDR1 as DFQATT and CDR2 as SNEGSKA (reference sequence). Trimming removed 1 base from V and 10 bases from J, with 24 bases in between. The DNA of the CDR3 is TGCAGTGCTAGAGTGGGTAGCGGCACCCTCTTAGGCGCGCAGTATTTT. As protein: CSARVGSGTLLGAQYF.

The sample holds many counts of this clonotype. The chain recombines TRBV9 with TRBJ1-1; D remains ambiguous. V was trimmed by 3 bases and J by 1 base, leaving 10 bases between them. Germline V CDR1 and CDR2: SGDLS, YYNGEE. The CDR3 sequence is 14 residues long. The CDR3 spells CASSELSGNTEAFF. As DNA, the CDR3 is TGTGCCAGCAGCGAATTGTCAGGGAACACTGAAGCTTTCTTT. Full variable domain (missing parts from reference TRBV9 and TRBJ1-1): DSGVTQTPKHLITATGQRVTLRCSPRSGDLSVYWYQQSLDQGLQFLIQYYNGEERAKGNILERFSAQQFPDLHSELNLSSLELGDSALYFCASSELSGNTEAFFGQGTRLTVV.